This T cell receptor (beta chain) was profiled in a study of blood T cell repertoires in COVID-19. Overall study: Collection of acute and convalescent COVID-19 samples took place in the United States, Italy and Spain.

How the authors handled the data: Reference gene primer amplification gave estimated nucleated cell counts. Clones were sequenced by immunoSEQ multiplex PCR, and TCRdb holds only the in-frame ones, with some missing. That table furnishes V, J and clone size, whereas the DNA furnished D and trimming. The sample consists of about 120,000 clones, approximately 90% of them appearing once. This CDR3 contains 14 residues. The germline V gene encodes CDR1 SEHNR and CDR2 FQNEAQ (reference sequence). V shed 5 bases, J shed 6 bases, and the junction held 6 bases outside the gene matches. The TCR originated in a human donor with acute or convalescent COVID-19. The donor label of this sample is uncertain. The sequencing input was peripheral blood. This chain connects TRBV7-9 to TRBJ2-1, with 8 bases matching TRBD2. The CDR3 DNA follows: TGTGCCAGCAGCCCGAGGCGGGGGGTCAATGAGCAGTTCTTC. This sequence encodes CASSPRRGVNEQFF.